A single sample gave rise to the 15 T cell receptor beta chains below, sequenced in a study of T cell responses to AZD1222 COVID-19 vaccine. Produced via immunoSEQ multiplex PCR; TCRdb's table is partial and in-frame only. The table records approximately 160,000 clones, 94% of them present only once. Sequencing was performed on peripheral blood, taken 28 days after the second AZD1222 dose. The receptor set was obtained from an adult who received the AZD1222 COVID-19 vaccine.

The chain's CDR3 is CASVQPTGTYEQYF. The CDR3, as DNA: TGTGCCAGCGTTCAACCAACAGGGACCTACGAGCAGTACTTC. V gene TRBV2 combines with J gene TRBJ2-7, with D possibly TRBD1 on 6 matching bases. This CDR3 is built from 14 residues. Germline V CDR1 and CDR2: SNHLY, FYNNEI. Trimming took off 8 bases at V and 2 bases at J, with 16 bases between the two ends.

The chain carries TRBV12-3 or TRBV12-4 and TRBJ2-3; D possibly corresponds to TRBD2 (6 bases). V dropped 6 bases and J dropped 11 bases, with 15 bases sitting between them. The CDR3 runs 12 residues. DNA of the CDR3: TGTGCCAGCAGGCCAACAGCGGGTCTGCAGTATTTT. It codes for CASRPTAGLQYF.

The chain joins TRBV13 to TRBJ2-7, with D perhaps matching TRBD2 (6 bases). The CDR3 covers 14 residues. Germline-derived CDR1 and CDR2 are PRHDT and FYEKMQ (reference sequence). Between the trimmed V and J ends, which lost 4 bases and 0 bases, there was a span of 10 bases. DNA for the CDR3: TGTGCCAGCAGCTCTCGGGACTCCTCCTACGAGCAGTACTTC. Protein: CASSSRDSSYEQYF.

This rearrangement joins TRBV27 to TRBJ1-5, with D possibly being TRBD1 (5 bases). Trimming took off 7 bases at V and 6 bases at J, with 22 bases between the two ends. This CDR3 spans 16 amino acids. Germline V CDR1 and CDR2: MNHEY, SMNVEV (reference sequence). CDR3: CASILTGVGDGQPQHF. The CDR3 DNA sequence: TGTGCCAGCATCCTCACGGGCGTAGGGGATGGTCAGCCCCAGCATTTT.

This chain's CDR3 is CASSLQRDTQYF. The CDR3 nucleotides read TGTGCCAGCAGCCTGCAGAGGGATACGCAGTATTTT. V and J are TRBV11-2 and TRBJ2-3; D unresolved. Per the germline V gene, CDR1 is SGHAT and CDR2 is FQNNGV. Trimming stripped 5 bases from V and 6 bases from J, with 9 bases between. The length of the CDR3 is 12 residues.

V gene TRBV19 combines with J gene TRBJ1-1; maybe TRBD1 (6 bases). The CDR3 extends over 18 amino acids. In germline, CDR1 is LNHDA, CDR2 SQIVND (reference sequence). Trimming cost V 5 bases and J 4 bases, with 26 bases left between them. CDR3 residues: CASSRRIGGAGAFTEAFF. Here the CDR3 DNA reads TGTGCCAGTAGTCGCCGAATTGGAGGAGCAGGGGCCTTCACTGAAGCTTTCTTT.

The chain recombines TRBV3-1 (or the pseudogene TRBV3-2) with TRBJ2-7; TRBD2 matches 10 bases. The CDR3 loop spans 15 amino acids. Trimming cost V 1 base and J 6 bases; bases outside gene matches: 6. Per germline, CDR1 LGHDT and CDR2 YNNKEL (reference sequence). The CDR3 DNA reads TGTGCCAGCAGCCAAGGAGCGGGAGGGGATGCCGAGCAGTACTTC. This sequence encodes CASSQGAGGDAEQYF.

This CDR3 is CASSQAPDSLNTEAFF. The CDR3 nucleotides are TGTGCCAGCAGCCAAGCCCCGGACAGCCTGAACACTGAAGCTTTCTTT. J is TRBJ1-1 and V is TRBV4-2; a weak D match, TRBD1 (6 bases). The CDR3 is 16 residues long. CDR1 is LGHNA, CDR2 YNFKEQ, per germline. Trimming took 1 base from V and 0 from J, leaving 12 bases between them.

This clone was picked up one time. The chain carries TRBV25-1 and TRBJ2-6; no firm D call. The CDR3 extends over 14 amino acids. The germline V gene has CDR1 MGHDK and CDR2 SYGVNS. Trimming left V 3 bases short and J 2 bases short, with 5 bases between. CDR3 nucleotides: TGTGCCAGCAGTGAGGGTGCTGGGGCCAACGTCCTGACTTTC. Its protein is CASSEGAGANVLTF. The whole variable domain, filled in from reference TRBV25-1 and TRBJ2-6, reads EADIYQTPRYLVIGTGKKITLECSQTMGHDKMYWYQQDPGMELHLIHYSYGVNSTEKGDLSSESTVSRIRTEHFPLTLESARPSHTSQYLCASSEGAGANVLTFGAGSRLTVL.

V and J are TRBV6-2 or TRBV6-3 and TRBJ2-1; 9 bases line up with TRBD2. The V segment lost 5 bases and the J segment 7 bases; nucleotides outside the gene matches: 15. CDR3 size: 17 residues. CDR1 is MNHEY, CDR2 SVGEGT, per germline. Written as DNA, the CDR3 is TGTGCCAGCAGTAAAAACAGGGGCGGGAGGGCCGTTAATGAGCAGTTCTTC. Translating it yields CASSKNRGGRAVNEQFF.

This chain joins TRBV21-1 and TRBJ1-2; no check of the table's D call, TRBD1, against the DNA was made. TRBV21-1 is a listed pseudogene. The CDR3 sequence is 17 residues long. Here the CDR3 DNA reads TGTGCCAGCAGCAAAGGACATAGACAGGAGAGATCCTATGGCTACACCTTC. It codes for CASSKGHRQERSYGYTF.

The chain links TRBV5-1 to TRBJ2-7; 10 bases agree with TRBD2. The germline gives CDR1 SGHRS, CDR2 YFSETQ. The V and J ends lost 4 bases and 3 bases, in that order; junction bases with no gene match: 4. This CDR3 is 14 amino acids long. CDR3 bases: TGCGCCAGCAGCCCCATAGCGGGAGGCTACGAGCAGTACTTC. Encoded protein: CASSPIAGGYEQYF.

The V call is TRBV27, the J call TRBJ2-1, with D possibly being TRBD1 (6 bases). The germline gives CDR1 MNHEY, CDR2 SMNVEV (reference sequence). The ends were cut back, 5 bases at V and 9 bases at J, with 17 bases in the middle. The CDR3 has 14 amino acids. CDR3 sequence (DNA): TGTGCCAGCAGTCTCTGCAGGGGACAATGTGAGCAGTTCTTC. Translated: CASSLCRGQCEQFF.

The chain links TRBV4-2 to TRBJ2-3, with a weak D call TRBD2 (5 bases). Germline lookup yields CDR1 LGHNA and CDR2 YNFKEQ. The ends were cut back, 1 base at V and 6 bases at J, with 17 bases in the middle. The CDR3 is 16 amino acids. CDR3 nucleotide sequence: TGTGCCAGCAGCCAAGGATCCCTAGCTGGAGCGGATACGCAGTATTTT. Translated: CASSQGSLAGADTQYF.

V is TRBV7-9 and J is TRBJ2-1, with a weak D call TRBD2 (5 bases). The CDR3 extends over 14 amino acids. CDR1 and CDR2 (germline): SEHNR, FQNEAQ (reference sequence). V lost 2 bases and J 2 bases, leaving 7 bases between the germline ends. The DNA for the CDR3 is TGTGCCAGCAGCTTAAAAGCGGCCTACAATGAGCAGTTCTTC. This translates into CASSLKAAYNEQFF.